This entry features one TCR beta chain sequence. This sample stems from a study of blood T cell repertoires in COVID-19. As for the study in general: From the United States, Italy and Spain came samples of acute and convalescent COVID-19.

V lost 4 bases to trimming and J lost 8 bases; unmatched junction nucleotides: 20. The V gene's germline CDR1 is MGHRA and CDR2 YSYEKL. The CDR3 loop spans 21 amino acids. This table comes from immunoSEQ multiplex PCR, and its TCRdb copy is limited to in-frame clones, with some not included. The sample consists of some 140,000 clones, 65% to 85% of them appearing once. The sequencing input was peripheral blood. The V call is TRBV4-1, the J call TRBJ2-2; 15 bases agree with TRBD2. The receptor's source is a woman older than 75 with acute or convalescent COVID-19. CDR3 coding DNA: TGCGCCAGCAGCCGTTTGTGGACTAGCGGGAGGGCCTCGGTCCTTGCAGGGGAGCTGTTTTTT. It translates to CASSRLWTSGRASVLAGELFF.